This T cell receptor beta chain was sequenced in a study of T cell repertoires in cytomegalovirus infection. Study as a whole: Through public TCR beta signatures, both CMV infection and matching HLA type were indicated. Study-wide findings and caveats: Dominating the ex vivo response were HLA-C-restricted CMV-specific TCR beta clonotypes. Carriers of CMV plus the relevant HLA were identified by cumulative public TCR beta family frequency.

A single record per CDR3 protein comes from TCRdb applying MiXCR to the reads. Here the sample spans roughly 110,000 distinct CDR3 sequences, around 9.1% being singletons. In its sample, this clonotype was seen a few times. Its specificity is not known. In germline, CDR1 is SEHNR, CDR2 FQNEAQ (reference sequence). This CDR3 is 14 amino acids long. V lost 7 bases, J lost 4 bases, and 17 bases lay in between. The chain uses TRBV7-9 and TRBJ2-7; D may match TRBD1 or TRBD2 (7 bases each). This TCR was sampled from a human donor in good health (CMV status not recorded). Some clones in this sample may be carry-over from other donors' samples. The material sequenced was PBMCs, sequenced either directly or after in vitro stimulation (not recorded which). CDR3: CASTASRGGYEQYF. As DNA, the CDR3 is TGTGCCAGCACCGCCTCCAGGGGGGGATACGAGCAGTACTTC.